The 26 T cell receptor beta chains in this list originate from one sample, sequenced in a study of neurological immune-mediated disorders. MiXCR was run by TCRdb on the 5' RACE reads, yielding one entry per CDR3 protein. Counted here are 65,000 to 90,000 distinct CDR3 sequences, about 3% occurring once; the ten biggest clones make up roughly 5.2%. The sequencing sample was made of PBMCs. These receptors were taken from a woman between 45 and 60 years old with multiple sclerosis.

This clonotype showed up many times. The rearrangement uses TRBV7-2 and TRBJ2-7; D remains ambiguous. V was cut by 1 base and J by 6 bases, with 7 bases left in between. The germline gives CDR1 SGHTA, CDR2 FQGNSA. CDR3 length: 12 amino acids. The CDR3 DNA sequence: TGTGCCAGCAGCTTAGAAGGTCCCGAGCAGTACTTC. It is translated as CASSLEGPEQYF.

The table lists this clonotype with many counts. This chain uses TRBV28 with TRBJ2-1; D is possibly TRBD1 (6 bases). The CDR3 extends over 18 amino acids. Trimming removed 2 bases at V and 0 bases at J, with 17 bases between. Germline assignment: CDR1 MDHEN and CDR2 SYDVKM. The CDR3 sequence is CASSLPGTPNHSYNEQFF. The DNA of the CDR3 is TGTGCCAGCAGTTTACCAGGGACACCGAACCACTCCTACAATGAGCAGTTCTTC.

This clonotype appeared many times. The J gene is TRBJ1-1, the V gene TRBV20-1; TRBD1 matches at 8 bases. This CDR3 spans 15 amino acids. Germline values: CDR1 DFQATT, CDR2 SNEGSKA (reference sequence). The ends lost 2 bases at V and 1 base at J; junction bases unmatched: 6. The CDR3 region has the DNA TGCAGTGCTAGACTCCCGACAGGGGCGAACACTGAAGCTTTCTTT. It encodes CSARLPTGANTEAFF.

This clonotype was observed many times. The rearrangement links TRBV5-1 to TRBJ2-5; TRBD2 matches 8 bases. This CDR3 has 15 residues. The germline V gene has CDR1 SGHRS and CDR2 YFSETQ. The ends lost 0 bases at V and 3 bases at J; junction bases unmatched: 4. The CDR3 DNA is TGCGCCAGCAGCTTGGGTGGAGCGGGGGAAGAGACCCAGTACTTC. Translation gives CASSLGGAGEETQYF. Together with reference TRBV5-1 and TRBJ2-5, the CDR3 gives the full variable domain: KAGVTQTPRYLIKTRGQQVTLSCSPISGHRSVSWYQQTPGQGLQFLFEYFSETQRNKGNFPGRFSGRQFSNSRSEMNVSTLELGDSALYLCASSLGGAGEETQYFGPGTRLLVL.

The table lists this clonotype with many counts. The chain couples TRBV10-3 to TRBJ2-1; 9 bases are shared with TRBD2. The junction had 9 bases not matched to a gene; V was cut back by 11 bases and J by 7 bases. The CDR3 covers 13 residues. Germline CDR1 reads ENHRY; CDR2 reads SYGVKD. CDR3 sequence reads: CAVLAGTVNEQFF. The CDR3 DNA sequence: TGTGCCGTCCTAGCGGGAACGGTAAATGAGCAGTTCTTC.

This clonotype occurred many times. The chain combines TRBV5-1 with TRBJ2-3; D not resolved. Germline V gives CDR1 SGHRS, CDR2 YFSETQ. The CDR3 length is 13 residues. Trimming pared 4 bases from V and 2 bases from J, leaving 8 bases between. The CDR3 is CASSGELTDTQYF. The CDR3 coding sequence is TGCGCCAGCAGCGGGGAACTCACAGATACGCAGTATTTT.

This clonotype was detected ten times or more. The chain employs TRBV7-6 and TRBJ2-5; weak D call: TRBD1 (6 bases). The CDR3 spans 14 residues. The germline V gene has CDR1 SGHVS and CDR2 FNYEAQ. V gave up 5 bases and J gave up 4 bases, with 14 bases separating them. The CDR3 loop is CASSPTTGLETQYF. CDR3 nucleotides: TGTGCCAGCAGCCCAACTACAGGGCTAGAGACCCAGTACTTC.

This clonotype was counted many times. The chain is built from TRBV3-1 and TRBJ2-4, with no clear D. The germline V gene encodes CDR1 LGHDT and CDR2 YNNKEL (reference sequence). The ends were cut back, 0 bases at V and 2 bases at J, with 11 bases in the middle. CDR3 length: 16 amino acids. The CDR3 DNA follows: TGTGCCAGCAGCCAAGAGGTGCCTCCCCCCAAAAACATTCAGTACTTC. Residues: CASSQEVPPPKNIQYF. The full variable domain, with the rest looked up from reference TRBV3-1 and TRBJ2-4, is DTAVSQTPKYLVTQMGNDKSIKCEQNLGHDTMYWYKQDSKKFLKIMFSYNNKELIINETVPNRFSPKSPDKAHLNLHINSLELGDSAVYFCASSQEVPPPKNIQYFGAGTRLSVL.

This clonotype was seen ten or more times. This chain uses TRBV20-1 with TRBJ2-1; unclear D gene. Germline V gene data show CDR1 as DFQATT and CDR2 as SNEGSKA (reference sequence). This CDR3 has 13 residues. V dropped 4 bases and J dropped 2 bases, with 9 bases sitting between them. The CDR3 spells CSAIPSAYNEQFF. The CDR3 nucleotides are TGCAGTGCTATCCCGTCGGCCTACAATGAGCAGTTCTTC.

This clonotype has at least ten counts. J is TRBJ2-1 and V is TRBV10-3, with 11 bases aligning to TRBD2. Germline loops: CDR1 ENHRY, CDR2 SYGVKD. The CDR3 extends over 15 amino acids. With 6 bases clipped from V and 9 bases from J, the junction kept 10 bases outside the gene matches. The CDR3 bases are TGTGCCATCAGGGTGACTAGCGGGATAAAGAGTGAGCAGTTCTTC. Translated, it gives CAIRVTSGIKSEQFF.

At least ten counts were recorded for this clonotype. The genes are TRBV4-1 and TRBJ2-7; possible D gene TRBD1, 7 bases. CDR3 length equals 15 residues. From germline, CDR1 is MGHRA and CDR2 YSYEKL. V gave up 1 base and J gave up 5 bases, with 15 bases separating them. The CDR3: CASSQAEGAGDEQYF. Here the CDR3 DNA reads TGCGCCAGCAGCCAAGCGGAGGGGGCTGGGGACGAGCAGTACTTC.

This clonotype was seen repeatedly, ten times or more. The chain is built from TRBV6-5 and TRBJ1-5; maybe TRBD1 (6 bases). Germline CDR1 is MNHEY and CDR2 is SVGAGI. V lost 5 bases and J 6 bases, leaving 11 bases between the germline ends. This CDR3 contains 13 residues. CDR3 residues: CASSQTRGQPQHF. Here the CDR3 DNA reads TGTGCCAGCAGTCAAACCAGGGGTCAGCCCCAGCATTTT.

Ten or more counts support this clonotype. The V and J genes are TRBV7-2 and TRBJ1-4; 8 bases are shared with TRBD1. The CDR3 consists of 15 residues. The V and J ends lost 7 bases and 6 bases, in that order; junction bases with no gene match: 10. Germline V gives CDR1 SGHTA, CDR2 FQGNSA. CDR3: CASTTRTGRHEKLFF. The CDR3 DNA sequence: TGTGCCAGCACCACGCGGACAGGGCGACATGAAAAACTGTTTTTT.

The table lists this clonotype with many counts. J is TRBJ2-7 and V is TRBV6-6; weak D call: TRBD2 (5 bases). The CDR3 totals 11 residues. Trimming removed 7 bases from V and 11 bases from J, with 15 bases in between. Per the germline V gene, CDR1 is MNHNY and CDR2 is SVGAGI (reference sequence). DNA for the CDR3: TGTGCCAGCAAACTCGGGGATAAGGAGTACTTC. Translation: CASKLGDKEYF.

This clonotype appeared many times. The chain links TRBV9 to TRBJ2-1; 10 bases fit TRBD1. This CDR3 region has 15 residues. V shed 3 bases, J shed 4 bases, and the junction held 4 bases outside the gene matches. From germline, CDR1 is SGDLS and CDR2 YYNGEE. The CDR3 sequence: CASSARDRGYNEQFF. The CDR3 DNA reads TGTGCCAGCAGCGCCCGGGACAGGGGTTACAATGAGCAGTTCTTC.

This clonotype appeared many times. The V and J genes are TRBV20-1 and TRBJ1-2; D might be TRBD1 (5 bases). Germline V gives CDR1 DFQATT, CDR2 SNEGSKA (reference sequence). This CDR3 has 14 amino acids. V dropped 3 bases and J dropped 3 bases, with 14 bases sitting between them. The CDR3 DNA sequence: TGCAGTGCTAGCCCCCCGGCAGGGTACTATGGCTACACCTTC. Amino acid sequence: CSASPPAGYYGYTF.

This clonotype showed up many times. V gene TRBV9 combines with J gene TRBJ2-3; D perhaps matches TRBD2 (6 bases). Germline V lookup: CDR1 SGDLS, CDR2 YYNGEE. Between the trimmed V and J ends, which lost 4 bases and 9 bases, there was a span of 9 bases. The CDR3 length is 11 residues. The DNA for the CDR3 is TGTGCCAGCAGCACTAGCAGGACGCAGTATTTT. This encodes CASSTSRTQYF.

J is TRBJ1-1 and V is TRBV6-2 or TRBV6-3, with TRBD1 matching over 10 bases. Germline V gene lookup returns CDR1 MNHEY and CDR2 SVGEGT. V shed 7 bases, J shed 2 bases, and the junction held 13 bases outside the gene matches. The CDR3 covers 17 residues. The CDR3, as DNA: TGTGCCAGCACCGAGAACTTTTGGGACAGGGGTAACACTGAAGCTTTCTTT. It translates to CASTENFWDRGNTEAFF.

Many counts were recorded for this clonotype. The chain couples TRBV24-1 to TRBJ2-2; D unresolved. This CDR3 has 13 amino acids. Germline V CDR1 and CDR2: KGHDR, SFDVKD. The V end lost 9 bases, the J end lost 3 bases, and 10 bases lay between the germline ends. This CDR3 is CATRGRHTGELFF. The CDR3 nucleotides read TGTGCCACCCGTGGACGCCACACCGGGGAGCTGTTTTTT.

This clonotype occurred many times. The chain uses TRBV20-1 and TRBJ2-1; 8 positions agree with TRBD2. CDR3 length: 16 residues. J gave up 3 bases and V 3 bases, and 10 bases lay outside the gene matches. Germline V gives CDR1 DFQATT, CDR2 SNEGSKA (reference sequence). In nucleotides, the CDR3 is TGCAGTGCTAGCCCCCAGACTAGCGCCGACTACAATGAGCAGTTCTTC. Protein product: CSASPQTSADYNEQFF.

The table lists this clonotype with many counts. The gene calls are TRBV7-2 and TRBJ1-5; D may be TRBD1 (5 bases). The CDR3 runs 13 residues. Germline V gene sequence: CDR1 SGHTA, CDR2 FQGNSA. The germline V and J ends were trimmed by 6 bases and 3 bases, with 9 bases remaining between them. As DNA, the CDR3 is TGTGCCAGCAGAGCAGGGTACAATCAGCCCCAGCATTTT. Translated: CASRAGYNQPQHF.

This clonotype was counted ten times or more. J is TRBJ2-5 and V is TRBV5-6; TRBD2 is a possible D gene (5 bases). The V gene lost 4 bases and the J gene lost 4 bases, with 11 bases spanning the gap. Germline values: CDR1 SGHDT, CDR2 YYEEEE. CDR3 length equals 13 residues. The CDR3 spells CASSRKSGETQYF. The CDR3 nucleotides are TGTGCCAGCAGCCGTAAGAGCGGAGAGACCCAGTACTTC. The full variable domain, its missing parts supplied by reference TRBV5-6 and TRBJ2-5, is DAGVTQSPTHLIKTRGQQVTLRCSPKSGHDTVSWYQQALGQGPQFIFQYYEEEERQRGNFPDRFSGHQFPNYSSELNVNALLLGDSALYLCASSRKSGETQYFGPGTRLLVL.

This clonotype was seen at least ten times. V gene TRBV7-6 combines with J gene TRBJ1-1; D remains unclear. The CDR3 is 13 amino acids. Germline V gene sequence: CDR1 SGHVS, CDR2 FNYEAQ. Trimming shortened V by 4 bases and J by 7 bases, and 13 bases separated the two germline ends. CDR3 sequence: CASSSLRSDEAFF. In DNA form, the CDR3 reads TGTGCCAGCAGCTCGCTTAGGTCCGATGAAGCTTTCTTT. The complete variable domain, with remaining parts taken from reference TRBV7-6 and TRBJ1-1, reads GAGVSQSPRYKVTKRGQDVALRCDPISGHVSLYWYRQALGQGPEFLTYFNYEAQQDKSGLPNDRFSAERPEGSISTLTIQRTEQRDSAMYRCASSSLRSDEAFFGQGTRLTVV.

The table lists this clonotype with many counts. The CDR3 DNA reads as TGTGCCACCAGTGATTACGGTATCGACTATGGCTACACCTTC. Translation: CATSDYGIDYGYTF. This sequence joins TRBV24-1 and TRBJ1-2; D is unclear. The CDR3 consists of 14 residues. Trimming shortened V by 2 bases and J by 3 bases, and 9 bases separated the two germline ends. Germline V gene sequence: CDR1 KGHDR, CDR2 SFDVKD.

At least ten counts were recorded for this clonotype. The chain links TRBV9 to TRBJ2-1; 7 bases agree with TRBD1. Germline CDR1 SGDLS, CDR2 YYNGEE. This CDR3 contains 12 residues. The junction had 8 bases not matched to a gene; V was cut back by 2 bases and J by 15 bases. As DNA, the CDR3 is TGTGCCAGCAGCGTCCCTACAGGGGAACTGTTCTTC. It encodes CASSVPTGELFF.

This clonotype was picked up many times. The genes are TRBV5-1 and TRBJ2-1; 8 bases fit TRBD1. Germline V lookup: CDR1 SGHRS, CDR2 YFSETQ. With 4 bases clipped from V and 0 bases from J, the junction kept 6 bases outside the gene matches. CDR3 length: 16 residues. CDR3 DNA sequence: TGCGCCAGCAGCCCAGGACAGGGCAACTCCTACAATGAGCAGTTCTTC. It translates to CASSPGQGNSYNEQFF.